The 24 T cell receptor beta chains given below trace back to one sample, sequenced in a study of T cells after yellow fever vaccination (dated by TCRdb to the late 2010s). The intended sense of this specimen's treatment or condition label: live attenuated yellow fever vaccine strain. The library was generated by 5' RACE. TCRdb lists the instrument as Illumina NovaSeq 6000. TCRdb reworked the public reads: Q25 trimming with fastp, MiXCR clone assembly, productive beta chains retained. When rows share a CDR3 protein, they turn into one entry using the most common DNA and genes. The sample yields about 340,000 distinct CDR3 sequences; approximately 4.2% were counted once. 24% of the sample goes to the ten largest clones. The sample was PBMCs, taken 5 days after the yellow fever booster vaccination. The receptors come from a young man who received the YFV17D yellow fever vaccine.

This clonotype was seen a few times. Just one base apart from a much larger clone, this may be a read error. This sequence joins TRBV12-3 or TRBV12-4 and TRBJ2-2; 7 nucleotides match TRBD1. CDR3 size: 13 residues. Germline trimming cut 5 bases from V and 4 bases from J; bases unmatched to any gene: 1. CDR3 coding DNA: TGTGCCAGCAGTACAGGGGCCACCGGGGAGCTGTTTTTT. Translated: CASSTGATGELFF.

This clonotype was found a few times. This chain links TRBV6-2 or TRBV6-3 with TRBJ2-5; 9 nucleotides agree with TRBD1. The CDR3 has 18 amino acids. J was trimmed by 2 bases and V by 5 bases; bases with no gene match: 15. Per germline, CDR1 MNHEY and CDR2 SVGEGT. The CDR3 nucleotides read TGTGCCAGCAGTACGAGGACAGGGGCGCTTCGGGAGCAAGAGACCCAGTACTTC. This encodes CASSTRTGALREQETQYF.

CDR3 protein: CASRVVAGGIYEQYF. The CDR3 DNA reads as TGTGCCAGCAGAGTTGTAGCGGGGGGGATCTACGAGCAGTACTTC. The V call is TRBV6-1, the J call TRBJ2-7; 11 bases are shared with TRBD2. The CDR3 runs 15 residues. From germline, CDR1 is MNHNS and CDR2 SASEGT. The V and J ends lost 6 bases and 3 bases, in that order; junction bases with no gene match: 7.

This clonotype was recorded many times. The rearrangement uses TRBV5-6 and TRBJ2-4, with unresolved D. The CDR3 has 17 amino acids. Germline-derived CDR1 and CDR2 are SGHDT and YYEEEE. V dropped 0 bases and J dropped 0 bases, with 13 bases sitting between them. The CDR3 coding sequence is TGTGCCAGCAGCTTGGCGAGGCTTAGGACAGCCAAAAACATTCAGTACTTC. Amino acids: CASSLARLRTAKNIQYF.

This chain joins TRBV20-1 and TRBJ1-2; a possible D gene is TRBD1 (6 bases). The CDR3 is made up of 11 amino acids. Trimming took off 6 bases at V and 7 bases at J, with 12 bases between the two ends. The germline V gene encodes CDR1 DFQATT and CDR2 SNEGSKA (reference sequence). The CDR3 sequence is CSAGGGFGYTF. In nucleotides, the CDR3 is TGCAGTGCCGGAGGGGGTTTTGGCTACACCTTC.

This rearrangement joins TRBV7-6 to TRBJ1-2; 9 nucleotides line up with TRBD1. Germline lookup yields CDR1 SGHVS and CDR2 FNYEAQ. J was trimmed by 7 bases and V by 2 bases; bases with no gene match: 14. The CDR3 runs 17 residues. The CDR3 spells CASSLWSGRDRDGGYTF. In DNA, the CDR3 is TGTGCCAGCAGCTTATGGTCGGGGAGGGACAGGGATGGTGGCTACACCTTC.

The J gene is TRBJ2-3, the V gene TRBV7-2; maybe TRBD1 (5 bases). V lost 4 bases to trimming and J lost 2 bases, with 13 bases between them. This CDR3 spans 15 amino acids. CDR1 is SGHTA, CDR2 FQGNSA, per germline. The CDR3 reads CASSSPGHHTDTQYF. For the CDR3, the DNA is TGTGCCAGCAGCTCCCCCGGACACCACACAGATACGCAGTATTTT.

In its sample, this clonotype was seen many times. The chain carries TRBV7-6 and TRBJ2-3, with 7 bases that match TRBD1. From germline, CDR1 is SGHVS and CDR2 FNYEAQ. Germline trimming cut 4 bases from V and 0 bases from J; bases unmatched to any gene: 13. CDR3 length: 18 amino acids. CDR3 sequence: CASSSLSQGPDSTDTQYF. CDR3 nucleotides: TGTGCCAGCAGCTCGCTTTCACAGGGGCCCGATAGCACAGATACGCAGTATTTT.

This clonotype was observed at least ten times. J is TRBJ1-1 and V is TRBV20-1; D is unclear. Trimming removed 1 base at V and 2 bases at J, with 11 bases between. The CDR3 has 14 amino acids. Looked up from germline, CDR1 is DFQATT and CDR2 is SNEGSKA (reference sequence). CDR3 nucleotide sequence: TGCAGTGCTAGAGCCCCCCACCAAAACACTGAAGCTTTCTTT. This encodes CSARAPHQNTEAFF.

This clonotype was counted only a few times. This sequence joins TRBV5-1 and TRBJ2-2; D possibly corresponds to TRBD1 (6 bases). Germline V CDR1 and CDR2: SGHRS, YFSETQ. The CDR3 spans 14 residues. Trimming cost V 2 bases and J 7 bases, with 12 bases left between them. CDR3 bases: TGCGCCAGCAGCTTATACCAGGGGTACGGGGAGCTGTTTTTT. Protein sequence: CASSLYQGYGELFF.

The chain links TRBV3-1 to TRBJ1-4; D uncertain. This CDR3 comprises 11 residues. Trimming stripped 2 bases from V and 8 bases from J, with 3 bases between. CDR1 is LGHDT, CDR2 YNNKEL, per germline (reference sequence). CDR3 residues: CASSQREKLFF. CDR3 bases: TGTGCCAGCAGCCAAAGGGAAAAACTGTTTTTT.

Many counts were recorded for this clonotype. The V and J genes are TRBV4-1 and TRBJ1-2; no firm D call. V was shortened by 0 bases and J by 8 bases, with 13 bases between the two germline ends. The CDR3 is 14 amino acids. The germline V gene has CDR1 MGHRA and CDR2 YSYEKL. The CDR3 DNA is TGCGCCAGCAGCCAAGATTTGGGTCTAGGCGGCTACACCTTC. The encoded protein is CASSQDLGLGGYTF.

The chain joins TRBV6-2 or TRBV6-3 to TRBJ2-1; TRBD1 agrees at 8 bases. J was trimmed by 7 bases and V by 2 bases; bases with no gene match: 7. CDR1 and CDR2 from the germline V gene are MNHEY and SVGEGT. This CDR3 region has 15 residues. This CDR3 is CASSYLRGHYNEQFF. The CDR3 region has the DNA TGTGCCAGCAGTTACCTCAGGGGGCATTATAATGAGCAGTTCTTC.

This clonotype was found a few times. This rearrangement joins TRBV12-3 or TRBV12-4 to TRBJ2-1, with D perhaps matching TRBD1 (6 bases). Trimming took off 6 bases at V and 3 bases at J, with 15 bases between the two ends. This CDR3 has 15 amino acids. DNA of the CDR3: TGTGCCAGCAGAATAGGGGGTAGGAGCTACAATGAGCAGTTCTTC. This encodes CASRIGGRSYNEQFF.

The chain combines TRBV10-3 with TRBJ2-7, with D unclear. Germline-derived CDR1 and CDR2 are ENHRY and SYGVKD. The CDR3 sequence is 13 residues long. The V end was cut by 0 bases, the J end by 2 bases, with 5 bases between. The CDR3 region has the DNA TGTGCCATCAGTGAGTCTGGGACCTACGAGCAGTACTTC. It codes for CAISESGTYEQYF.

This clonotype showed up many times. The J gene is TRBJ2-1, the V gene TRBV5-1; D is perhaps TRBD1 (6 bases). The CDR3 loop spans 14 amino acids. The V and J ends lost 4 bases and 6 bases respectively, with 14 bases between them. The germline CDR1 and CDR2 sequences are SGHRS and YFSETQ. The CDR3, as DNA: TGCGCCAGCAGCGAGGGCCAAGGGGGCAATGAGCAGTTCTTC. As protein: CASSEGQGGNEQFF. Using reference TRBV5-1 and TRBJ2-1 for the parts outside the CDR3, the full variable domain is KAGVTQTPRYLIKTRGQQVTLSCSPISGHRSVSWYQQTPGQGLQFLFEYFSETQRNKGNFPGRFSGRQFSNSRSEMNVSTLELGDSALYLCASSEGQGGNEQFFGPGTRLTVL.

This clonotype was observed many times. V gene TRBV4-3 combines with J gene TRBJ2-1; D not certain. The CDR3 totals 14 residues. CDR1 and CDR2 from the germline V gene are LGHNA and YSLEER. The V end lost 0 bases, the J end lost 8 bases, and 11 bases lay between the germline ends. The CDR3 coding sequence is TGCGCCAGCAGCCAAGACGTAAGTTTCGATGAGCAGTTCTTC. Its translation: CASSQDVSFDEQFF.

The genes are TRBV5-1 and TRBJ2-2; no firm D call. V lost 3 bases, J lost 8 bases, and 23 bases lay in between. The germline gives CDR1 SGHRS, CDR2 YFSETQ. The length of the CDR3 is 17 residues. The CDR3 sequence: CASSWASSWSSSGELFF. The CDR3 nucleotides read TGCGCCAGCAGCTGGGCATCTAGTTGGAGCAGCAGTGGGGAGCTGTTTTTT.

V gene TRBV18 combines with J gene TRBJ2-7; D remains unclear. CDR1 and CDR2 (germline): KGHSH, LQKENI. The CDR3 length is 16 residues. V gave up 1 base and J gave up 2 bases, with 15 bases separating them. The CDR3 nucleotides are TGTGCCAGCTCACCACGAGAGGAGACGGTCGCCTACGAGCAGTACTTC. Protein sequence: CASSPREETVAYEQYF.

The chain joins TRBV3-1 to TRBJ1-1, with a weak D call TRBD1 (6 bases). CDR3 length: 11 residues. The germline V and J ends were trimmed by 5 bases and 11 bases, with 12 bases remaining between them. Germline loops: CDR1 LGHDT, CDR2 YNNKEL (reference sequence). The CDR3 reads CASSNTGLAFF. CDR3 coding DNA: TGTGCCAGCAGCAACACAGGGCTGGCTTTCTTT.

This clonotype has a handful of counts. The chain employs TRBV7-6 and TRBJ2-1, with 7 positions matching TRBD2. From germline, CDR1 is SGHVS and CDR2 FNYEAQ. The CDR3 sequence is 16 residues long. The V segment lost 1 base and the J segment 4 bases; nucleotides outside the gene matches: 7. The CDR3 coding sequence is TGTGCCAGCAGCTTAGGGCCAGCGGGGACTTACAATGAGCAGTTCTTC. It specifies CASSLGPAGTYNEQFF.

The table lists this clonotype with a few counts. The genes are TRBV11-2 and TRBJ2-5; possibly TRBD2 for D (5 bases). The V gene's germline CDR1 is SGHAT and CDR2 FQNNGV. V lost 2 bases, J lost 5 bases, and 12 bases lay in between. CDR3 length: 14 residues. The CDR3 DNA reads as TGTGCCAGCAGCTTACCCCCCAGAGGGGAGACCCAGTACTTC. Its protein is CASSLPPRGETQYF.

In this sample, this clonotype turned up many times. This chain joins TRBV6-2 or TRBV6-3 and TRBJ1-2; D is unclear. The CDR3 has 12 residues. V was trimmed by 6 bases and J by 4 bases, leaving 9 bases between them. Germline CDR1 reads MNHEY; CDR2 reads SVGEGT. In DNA form, the CDR3 reads TGTGCCAGCAGGCCAGGCTCCTATGGCTACACCTTC. Encoded protein: CASRPGSYGYTF.

This clonotype was observed a few times. The rearrangement uses TRBV28 and TRBJ2-1, with D hard to call. The CDR3 is 8 amino acids. Germline assignment: CDR1 MDHEN and CDR2 SYDVKM. Trimming pared 6 bases from V and 13 bases from J, leaving 4 bases between. The CDR3 spells CASSIQFF. The CDR3 nucleotides read TGTGCCAGCAGCATACAGTTCTTC.